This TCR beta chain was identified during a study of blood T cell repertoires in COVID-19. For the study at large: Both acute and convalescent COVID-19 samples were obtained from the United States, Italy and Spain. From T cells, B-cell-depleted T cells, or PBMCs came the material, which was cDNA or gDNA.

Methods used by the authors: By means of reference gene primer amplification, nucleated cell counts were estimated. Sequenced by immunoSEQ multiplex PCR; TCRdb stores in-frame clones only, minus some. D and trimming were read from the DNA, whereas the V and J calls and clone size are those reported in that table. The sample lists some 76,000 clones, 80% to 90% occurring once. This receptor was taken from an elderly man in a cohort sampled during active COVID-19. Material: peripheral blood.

The CDR3 loop reads CASSFGGATEAFF. CDR3 DNA sequence: TGTGCCAGCAGCTTTGGGGGGGCCACTGAAGCTTTCTTT. The chain has TRBV5-6 and TRBJ1-1, with a possible D match to TRBD1 (6 bases). V was trimmed by 2 bases and J by 4 bases, leaving 9 bases between them. This CDR3 comprises 13 residues. Germline V gene data show CDR1 as SGHDT and CDR2 as YYEEEE.